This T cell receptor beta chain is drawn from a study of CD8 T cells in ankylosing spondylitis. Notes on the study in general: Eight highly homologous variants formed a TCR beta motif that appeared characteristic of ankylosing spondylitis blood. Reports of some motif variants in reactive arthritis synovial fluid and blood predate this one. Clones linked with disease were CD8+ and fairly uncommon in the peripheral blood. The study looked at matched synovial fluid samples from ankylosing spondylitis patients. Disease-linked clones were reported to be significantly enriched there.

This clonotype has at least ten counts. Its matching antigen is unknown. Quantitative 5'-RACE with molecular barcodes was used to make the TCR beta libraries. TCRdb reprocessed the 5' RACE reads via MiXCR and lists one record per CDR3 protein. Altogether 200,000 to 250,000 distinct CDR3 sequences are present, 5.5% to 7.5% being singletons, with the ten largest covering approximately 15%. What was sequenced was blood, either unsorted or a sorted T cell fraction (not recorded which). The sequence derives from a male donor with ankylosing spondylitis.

The CDR3 coding sequence is TGTGCCAGCAGCTCTAACCTTGGACTAGCGGCGGGGAATGAGCAGTTCTTC. Translating it yields CASSSNLGLAAGNEQFF. The chain carries TRBV7-9 and TRBJ2-1, with 10 bases that match TRBD2. Germline V gives CDR1 SEHNR, CDR2 FQNEAQ (reference sequence). The CDR3 consists of 17 residues. V gave up 4 bases and J gave up 7 bases; unmatched junction bases: 13.